This T cell receptor (beta chain) was sequenced during a study of T cell responses to AZD1222 COVID-19 vaccine. Method: immunoSEQ multiplex PCR; TCRdb's copy keeps in-frame clones and lacks some. The data hold around 77,000 clones, with just over 85% observed a single time. The receptor comes from an adult in good health. The specimen was peripheral blood, collected on day 0 of AZD1222 vaccination.

CDR3 loop: CASTGDSYGYTF. CDR3 coding DNA: TGTGCCAGCACTGGGGACAGCTATGGCTACACCTTC. This chain links TRBV2 with TRBJ1-2; 7 bases are a match to TRBD1. The germline CDR1 and CDR2 sequences are SNHLY and FYNNEI. The CDR3 is 12 amino acids. The J segment lost 4 bases and the V segment lost 7 bases, leaving 3 bases of the junction unmatched.